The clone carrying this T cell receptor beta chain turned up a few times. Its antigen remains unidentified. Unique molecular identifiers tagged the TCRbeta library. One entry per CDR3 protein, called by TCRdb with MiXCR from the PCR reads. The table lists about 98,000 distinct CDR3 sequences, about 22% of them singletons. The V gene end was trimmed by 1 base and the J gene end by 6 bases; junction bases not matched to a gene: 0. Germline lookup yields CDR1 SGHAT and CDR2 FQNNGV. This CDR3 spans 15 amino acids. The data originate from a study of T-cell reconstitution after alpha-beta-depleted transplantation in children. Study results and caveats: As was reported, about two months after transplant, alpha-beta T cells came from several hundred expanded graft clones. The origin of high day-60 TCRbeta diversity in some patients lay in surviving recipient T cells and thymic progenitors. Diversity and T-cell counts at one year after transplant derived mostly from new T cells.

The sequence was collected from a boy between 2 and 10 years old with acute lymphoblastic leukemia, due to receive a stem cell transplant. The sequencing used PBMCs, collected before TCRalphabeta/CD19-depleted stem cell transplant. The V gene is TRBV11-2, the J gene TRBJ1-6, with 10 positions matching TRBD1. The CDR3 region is CASSLGQGANSPLHF. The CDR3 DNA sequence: TGTGCCAGCAGCTTAGGACAGGGGGCTAATTCACCCCTCCACTTT.